This T cell receptor (beta chain) was sequenced for a study of shared clonotypes between healthy human individuals. Notes on this clone: Antigen specificity is unknown.

Study-wide results and caveats: Memory subsets had estimated richness that was generally smaller than that of naive subsets. Rarefaction analysis demonstrated incomplete sorted-subset sequencing notwithstanding large depth.

Deep-level assay runs were performed. TCRdb keeps only in-frame clones here, not all; method: immunoSEQ multiplex PCR. The sample has 1,500,000 or so clones; roughly 96% are singletons. The V and J ends lost 0 bases and 3 bases, in that order; junction bases with no gene match: 4. CDR1 is LNHNV, CDR2 YYDKDF, per germline (reference sequence). The CDR3 covers 15 residues. The V and J genes are TRBV15 and TRBJ2-5; TRBD1 agrees at 7 bases. The source of this sequence is a man younger than 40 in good health. The sequenced sample was naive CD4+ T cells sorted from blood. This sample's subset: CD45RA+ positively selected. CDR3 protein: CATSRDTTGEETQYF. The CDR3 DNA reads as TGTGCCACCAGCAGAGATACTACAGGGGAAGAGACCCAGTACTTC.